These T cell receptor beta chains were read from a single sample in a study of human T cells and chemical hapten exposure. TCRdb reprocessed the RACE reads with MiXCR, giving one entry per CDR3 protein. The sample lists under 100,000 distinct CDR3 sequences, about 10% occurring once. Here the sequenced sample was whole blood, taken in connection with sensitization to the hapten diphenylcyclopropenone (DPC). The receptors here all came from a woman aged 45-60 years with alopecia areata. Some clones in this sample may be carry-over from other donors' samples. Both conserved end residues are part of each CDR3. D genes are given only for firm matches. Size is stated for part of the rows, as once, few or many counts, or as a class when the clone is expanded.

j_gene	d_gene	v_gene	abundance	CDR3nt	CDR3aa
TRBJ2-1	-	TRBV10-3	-	TGTGCCATCAGTGGGACGTCAGGGAGAGAGCAGTTCTTC	CAISGTSGREQFF
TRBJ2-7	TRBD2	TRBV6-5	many	TGTGCCAGCAGTTCCCAGACGGGAGCGGGAGGGTCCTACGAGCAGTACTTC	CASSSQTGAGGSYEQYF
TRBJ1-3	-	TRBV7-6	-	TGTGCCAGCACCCATTTGGTGGGGCCGAGCTCTGGAAACACCATATATTTT	CASTHLVGPSSGNTIYF
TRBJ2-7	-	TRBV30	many	TGTGCCTGGATGGGGCGAGGCTCCTACGAGCAGTACTTC	CAWMGRGSYEQYF
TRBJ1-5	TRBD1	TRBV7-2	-	TGTGCCAGCAGCCAAGACGGGACAGGAGCGTTCCTCCAGCATTTT	CASSQDGTGAFLQHF
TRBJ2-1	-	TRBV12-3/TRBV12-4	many	TGTGCCAGCCGGTTTCGAAGTTCGAAATACAATGAGCAGTTCTTC	CASRFRSSKYNEQFF
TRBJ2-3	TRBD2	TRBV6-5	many	TGTGCCAGCAGTTACTCGGGACTAGCGGGGGTAGATACGCAGTATTTT	CASSYSGLAGVDTQYF
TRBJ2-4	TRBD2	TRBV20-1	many	TGCAGTGCCCCTGGGGGGGTTGACGACATTCAGTACTTC	CSAPGGVDDIQYF
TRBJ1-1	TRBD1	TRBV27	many	TGTGCCAGCGTCGCACGGACAGGCCGTGAAGCTTTCTTT	CASVARTGREAFF
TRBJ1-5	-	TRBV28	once	TGTGCCAGCAGCTCCGGAACAGAGTATAGCAATCAGCCCCAGCATTTT	CASSSGTEYSNQPQHF
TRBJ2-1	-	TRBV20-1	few	TGCAGTGCTAGTTTACAGGGAAATGAGCAGTTCTTC	CSASLQGNEQFF
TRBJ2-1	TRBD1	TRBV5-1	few	TGCGCCAGCAGCTCCGGACAGGGGGGTAGCGGGAAGCAGTTCTTC	CASSSGQGGSGKQFF
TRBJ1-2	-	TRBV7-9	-	TGTGCCAGCAGCGACCCGCGACAGTACTATGGCTACACCTTC	CASSDPRQYYGYTF
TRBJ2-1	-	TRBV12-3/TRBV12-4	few	TGTGCCAGCAGTCCCTTCTTGGTAGGGAATGAGCAGTTCTTC	CASSPFLVGNEQFF
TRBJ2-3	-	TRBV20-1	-	TGCAGTGCTAATGGACAACCACATAGCACAGATACGCAGTATTTT	CSANGQPHSTDTQYF
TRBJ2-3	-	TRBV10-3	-	TGTGCCATCAGTGAGTCTGGACCTCCAGATACGCAGTATTTT	CAISESGPPDTQYF
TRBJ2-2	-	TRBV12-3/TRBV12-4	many	TGTGCCAGCAGTTTGTGGGGATCGAACACCGGGGAGCTGTTTTTT	CASSLWGSNTGELFF
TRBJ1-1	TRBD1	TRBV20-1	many	TGCAGTGCTAGAGAGGCAGGGGGCGCGAACACTGAAGCTTTCTTT	CSAREAGGANTEAFF
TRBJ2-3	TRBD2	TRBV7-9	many	TGTGCCAGCAGCTCGAGTTGGGAACACGCGGGGGAGGCGGCAGATACGCAGTATTTT	CASSSSWEHAGEAADTQYF
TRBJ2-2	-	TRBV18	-	TGTGCCAGCTCACCGACCGGGACTGGATTCACCGGGGAGCTGTTTTTT	CASSPTGTGFTGELFF
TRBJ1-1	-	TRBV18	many	TGTGCCAGCTCACTCAGGACGACTGAAGCTTTCTTT	CASSLRTTEAFF
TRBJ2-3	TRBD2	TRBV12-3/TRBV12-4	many	TGTGCCAGCAGTTCCACCGGGACTACCGAGCGTTATACGCAGTATTTT	CASSSTGTTERYTQYF
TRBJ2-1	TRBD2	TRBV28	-	TGTGCCAGCAGTCGACTAGCGGGAGTCAATGAGCAGTTCTTC	CASSRLAGVNEQFF
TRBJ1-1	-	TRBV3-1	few	TGTGCCAGCAGCCCCCGGTTGGGGACTGAAGCTTTCTTT	CASSPRLGTEAFF
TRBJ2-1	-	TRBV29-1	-	TGCAGCGTTGAAGTCTCGAGCTCCTACAATGAGCAGTTCTTC	CSVEVSSSYNEQFF
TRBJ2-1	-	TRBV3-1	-	TGTGCCAGCAGCCAAAACCAATACAATGAGCAGTTCTTC	CASSQNQYNEQFF
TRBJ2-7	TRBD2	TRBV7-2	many	TGTGCCAGCAGTCGTGGCGGGAGGCCCTACGAGCAGTACTTC	CASSRGGRPYEQYF
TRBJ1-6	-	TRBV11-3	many	TGTGCCAGCAGCCGCGGTGATTCACCCCTCCACTTT	CASSRGDSPLHF
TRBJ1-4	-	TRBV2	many	TGTGCCAGCAGTGGGCAGAGGAATGAAAAACTGTTTTTT	CASSGQRNEKLFF
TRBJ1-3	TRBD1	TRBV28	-	TGTGCCAGCAGACCGACAGGGATCGGGCCCATATATTTT	CASRPTGIGPIYF
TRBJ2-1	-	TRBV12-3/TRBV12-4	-	TGTGCCGTAAATCGGGATTACTCCTACAATGAGCAGTTCTTC	CAVNRDYSYNEQFF
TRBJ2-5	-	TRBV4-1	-	TGCGCCAGCAGCCAAGTCAGCAGGACTACACAAGAGACCCAGTACTTC	CASSQVSRTTQETQYF
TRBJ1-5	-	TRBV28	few	TGTGCCAGCAGTTCCGAGTGGGGTAGGCGTCAGCCCCAGCATTTT	CASSSEWGRRQPQHF
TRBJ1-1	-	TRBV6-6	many	TGTGCCAGCAGTTACAGCGGGGGGCAGGGCACTGAAGCTTTCTTT	CASSYSGGQGTEAFF
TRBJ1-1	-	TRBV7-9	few	TGTGCCAGCGTTGAGGGGACGGGCACTGAAGCTTTCTTT	CASVEGTGTEAFF
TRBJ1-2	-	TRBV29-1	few	TGCAGCGTTGGCCGTGCGACAGATGGCTACACCTTC	CSVGRATDGYTF
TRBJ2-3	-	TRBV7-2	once	TGTGCCAGCAGCTTAGAGACAGGCACAGATACGCAGTATTTT	CASSLETGTDTQYF
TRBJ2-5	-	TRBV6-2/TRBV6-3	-	TGTGCCAGCAGTGCAGACCCGAGAGAGACCCAGTACTTC	CASSADPRETQYF
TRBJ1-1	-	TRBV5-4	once	TGTGCCAGCAGCTTGAAATCTGTGGGGGGCACTGAAGCTTTCTTT	CASSLKSVGGTEAFF
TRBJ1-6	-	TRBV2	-	TGTGCCAGCAATACCCGAGAGCTGGCACCCCTCCACTTT	CASNTRELAPLHF
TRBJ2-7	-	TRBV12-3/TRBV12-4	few	TGTGCCAGCAGCCAAACCGGGCCCTTGGGGCAGTACTTC	CASSQTGPLGQYF
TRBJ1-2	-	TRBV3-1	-	TGTGCCAGCAGCCAATTCCGGGACTACCAGAGGAACTATGGCTACACCTTC	CASSQFRDYQRNYGYTF
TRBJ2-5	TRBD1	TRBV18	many	TGTGCCAGCTCACCGGGACAGCAAGAGACCCAGTACTTC	CASSPGQQETQYF
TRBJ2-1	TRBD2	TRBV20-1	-	TGCAGTGCTAGAGATCCGGGACTAGCGCCTTCCTACAATGAGCAGTTCTTC	CSARDPGLAPSYNEQFF
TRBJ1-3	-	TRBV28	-	TGTGCCAGCGGGAGGAGGGTGCAAGGAAACACCATATATTTT	CASGRRVQGNTIYF
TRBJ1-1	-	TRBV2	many	TGTGCCAGCATGGACAGGAACACTGAAGCTTTCTTT	CASMDRNTEAFF
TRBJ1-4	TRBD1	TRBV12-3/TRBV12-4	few	TGTGCCAGCAGTTCGGGACAGGGGGCCGAAAAACTGTTTTTT	CASSSGQGAEKLFF
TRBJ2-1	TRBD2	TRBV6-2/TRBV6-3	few	TGTGCCAGCAGTTATAAGGCGGGACTATACAATGAGCAGTTCTTC	CASSYKAGLYNEQFF
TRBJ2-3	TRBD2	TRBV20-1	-	TGCAGTGCGAGACGACTAGCGCCACGAAAAGATACGCAGTATTTT	CSARRLAPRKDTQYF
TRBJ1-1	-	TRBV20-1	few	TGCAGTGCTAGAGGCCAGGGGTCTGAAGCTTTCTTT	CSARGQGSEAFF
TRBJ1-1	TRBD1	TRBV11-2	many	TGTGCCAGCAGCCCGGGGGACAGGGGCACTGAAGCTTTCTTT	CASSPGDRGTEAFF
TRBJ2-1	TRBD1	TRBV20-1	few	TGCAGTGCCGGACAGGGGGTTGGCAATGAGCAGTTCTTC	CSAGQGVGNEQFF
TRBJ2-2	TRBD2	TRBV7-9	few	TGTGCCAGCAGCTCGGGACTAGCGGTGAACACCGGGGAGCTGTTTTTT	CASSSGLAVNTGELFF
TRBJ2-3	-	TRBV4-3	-	TGCGCCAGCAGCCAAGAGGGATATGGATACCGAGGAGATACGCAGTATTTT	CASSQEGYGYRGDTQYF